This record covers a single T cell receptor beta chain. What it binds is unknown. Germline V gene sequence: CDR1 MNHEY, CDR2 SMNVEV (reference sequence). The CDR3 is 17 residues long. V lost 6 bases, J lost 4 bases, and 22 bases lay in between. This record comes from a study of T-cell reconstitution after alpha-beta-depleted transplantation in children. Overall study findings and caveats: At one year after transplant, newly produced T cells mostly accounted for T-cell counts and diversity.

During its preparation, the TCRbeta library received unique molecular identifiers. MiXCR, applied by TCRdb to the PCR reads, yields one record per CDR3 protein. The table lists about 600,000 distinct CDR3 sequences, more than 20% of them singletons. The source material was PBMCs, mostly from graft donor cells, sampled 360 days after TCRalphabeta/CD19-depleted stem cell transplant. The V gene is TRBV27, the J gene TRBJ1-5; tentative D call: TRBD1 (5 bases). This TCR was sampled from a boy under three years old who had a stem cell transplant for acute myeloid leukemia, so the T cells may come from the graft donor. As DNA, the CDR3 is TGTGCCAGCAGCCCTGGGGAGGGACGACGGGGGAATCAGCCCCAGCATTTT. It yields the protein CASSPGEGRRGNQPQHF.